This passage covers 14 T cell receptor beta chains from one sample sequenced in a study of T cell clonotyping in hematopoietic cell transplantation. Sequencing used immunoSEQ multiplex PCR; TCRdb keeps in-frame clones, though not all of them. The repertoire holds approximately 11,000 clones, under 55% seen once, with about 8.9% in the top ten. The source was PBMCs, collected 30 days after allogeneic stem cell transplant. These receptors all come from a male patient aged 50 or older who had an allogeneic stem cell transplant from an unrelated donor, so the T cells may come from the graft donor. Some clones in this sample may be carry-over from other donors' samples.

J is TRBJ2-1 and V is TRBV4-1, with TRBD2 matching 7 bases. Germline V CDR1 and CDR2: MGHRA, YSYEKL. J gave up 6 bases and V 8 bases, and 7 bases lay outside the gene matches. This CDR3 comprises 13 residues. This CDR3 is CASHRTGGNEQFF. CDR3 in DNA: TGCGCCAGCCACAGGACGGGGGGCAATGAGCAGTTCTTC.

This chain links TRBV30 with TRBJ2-2; 7 bases match TRBD1. The CDR3 runs to 15 residues. Trimming cost V 3 bases and J 6 bases; bases outside gene matches: 10. The germline gives CDR1 GTSNPN, CDR2 SVGIG (reference sequence). This CDR3 reads CAWSLYRGWPGELFF. CDR3 nucleotides: TGTGCCTGGAGCCTTTACAGGGGCTGGCCCGGGGAGCTGTTTTTT.

The chain combines TRBV9 with TRBJ2-3; 9 nucleotides agree with TRBD2. This CDR3 has 17 amino acids. The junction had 9 bases not matched to a gene; V was cut back by 0 bases and J by 4 bases. Looked up from germline, CDR1 is SGDLS and CDR2 is YYNGEE. The CDR3 nucleotides read TGTGCCAGCAGCGTAGCTACAGGGACTAGCATCCCAGATACGCAGTATTTT. It is translated as CASSVATGTSIPDTQYF.

By sample fraction, this clone is medium-sized. This chain uses TRBV4-2 with TRBJ1-1; D remains unclear. V was shortened by 1 base and J by 3 bases, with 3 bases between the two germline ends. Germline CDR1 is LGHNA and CDR2 is YNFKEQ. CDR3 length: 12 residues. CDR3 protein: CASSQVDTEAFF. The CDR3, as DNA: TGTGCCAGCAGCCAAGTTGACACTGAAGCTTTCTTT.

CDR3 DNA: TGTGCCGGAACCCCTCGGGGCCTGAACACTGAAGCTTTCTTT. Translation gives CAGTPRGLNTEAFF. V and J are TRBV30 and TRBJ1-1; possible D gene TRBD1, 5 bases. Germline V CDR1 and CDR2: GTSNPN, SVGIG (reference sequence). Trimming shortened V by 8 bases and J by 0 bases, and 16 bases separated the two germline ends. This CDR3 contains 14 residues.

The chain couples TRBV4-3 to TRBJ2-7; TRBD1 agrees at 9 bases. The germline V gene encodes CDR1 LGHNA and CDR2 YSLEER. V lost 0 bases, J lost 2 bases, and 2 bases stayed unmatched. This CDR3 is built from 15 residues. DNA for the CDR3: TGCGCCAGCAGCCAAGACGGGACAGGGACCTACGAGCAGTACTTC. Residues: CASSQDGTGTYEQYF.

This rearrangement joins TRBV30 to TRBJ1-4; D remains ambiguous. Germline V gene data show CDR1 as GTSNPN and CDR2 as SVGIG (reference sequence). The CDR3 runs 13 residues. Trimming pared 3 bases from V and 7 bases from J, leaving 12 bases between. The CDR3: CAWSLERVEKLFF. The CDR3 DNA sequence: TGTGCCTGGAGCCTAGAACGGGTTGAAAAACTGTTTTTT.

In this sample, this clone turned up a few times. J is TRBJ2-3 and V is TRBV11-2, with D maybe TRBD1 (6 bases). Germline loops: CDR1 SGHAT, CDR2 FQNNGV. The V end was cut by 5 bases, the J end by 2 bases, with 11 bases between. CDR3 length: 14 residues. CDR3 bases: TGTGCCAGCAGCCTTGGACAGCCCACAGATACGCAGTATTTT. This translates into CASSLGQPTDTQYF.

This clone was observed a handful of times. Written as DNA, the CDR3 is TGTGCCAGCAGCCCGTCGACAGTTGGGGAGACCCAGTACTTC. Its translation is CASSPSTVGETQYF. The V gene is TRBV14, the J gene TRBJ2-5, with D perhaps matching TRBD1 (5 bases). In germline, CDR1 is SGHDN, CDR2 FVKESK. The ends were cut back, 4 bases at V and 5 bases at J, with 14 bases in the middle. The length of the CDR3 is 14 residues.

The chain uses TRBV7-2 and TRBJ2-5, with D perhaps matching TRBD2 (5 bases). The ends were cut back, 4 bases at V and 5 bases at J, with 17 bases in the middle. The germline V gene has CDR1 SGHTA and CDR2 FQGNSA. The CDR3 loop spans 15 amino acids. The CDR3 DNA reads TGTGCCAGCAGCTACACCCTACTATCGGGGGAGACCCAGTACTTC. Translation gives CASSYTLLSGETQYF.

This clone appeared a few times. The chain recombines TRBV5-4 with TRBJ2-2; no firm D call. The germline V gene encodes CDR1 SGHNT and CDR2 YYREEE (reference sequence). V was pared by 9 bases and J by 6 bases, with 12 bases between. This CDR3 region has 12 residues. Written as DNA, the CDR3 is TGTGCCACCGCCGAAAGGGCCGGGGAGCTGTTTTTT. Encoded protein: CATAERAGELFF.

This chain links TRBV11-2 with TRBJ2-5, with TRBD1 matching over 7 bases. CDR3 length equals 14 residues. The V segment lost 6 bases and the J segment 5 bases; nucleotides outside the gene matches: 9. The V gene's germline CDR1 is SGHAT and CDR2 FQNNGV. CDR3 residues: CASRKTGAGETQYF. The CDR3 nucleotides are TGTGCCAGCAGGAAAACAGGGGCCGGGGAGACCCAGTACTTC.

This clone was recorded once. V gene TRBV6-5 combines with J gene TRBJ1-6; a weak D match, TRBD1 (6 bases). The CDR3 has 16 residues. V was pared by 2 bases and J by 10 bases, with 18 bases between. In germline, CDR1 is MNHEY, CDR2 SVGAGI. As DNA, the CDR3 is TGTGCCAGCAGTTACGGGGGAACGGGGGCGGCCTCACCCCTCCACTTT. Its protein is CASSYGGTGAASPLHF.

J is TRBJ1-5 and V is TRBV28; D remains ambiguous. The V gene lost 6 bases and the J gene lost 4 bases, with 7 bases spanning the gap. Germline CDR1 reads MDHEN; CDR2 reads SYDVKM. The CDR3 contains 12 residues. The DNA for the CDR3 is TGTGCCAGCAGGCCCCCGAATCAGCCCCAGCATTTT. It is translated as CASRPPNQPQHF.